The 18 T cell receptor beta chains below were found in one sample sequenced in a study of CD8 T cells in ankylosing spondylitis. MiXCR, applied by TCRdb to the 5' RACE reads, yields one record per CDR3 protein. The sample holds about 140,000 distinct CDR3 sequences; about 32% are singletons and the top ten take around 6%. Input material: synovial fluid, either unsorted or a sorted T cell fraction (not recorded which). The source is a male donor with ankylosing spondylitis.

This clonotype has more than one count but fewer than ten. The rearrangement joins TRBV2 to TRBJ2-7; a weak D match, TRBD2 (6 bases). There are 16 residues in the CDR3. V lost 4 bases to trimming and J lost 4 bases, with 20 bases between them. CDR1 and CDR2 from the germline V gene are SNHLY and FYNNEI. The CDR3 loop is CASSGPRSGRPYEQYF. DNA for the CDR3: TGTGCCAGCAGTGGGCCCCGTAGCGGAAGACCTTACGAGCAGTACTTC. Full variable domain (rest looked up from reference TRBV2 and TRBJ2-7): EPEVTQTPSHQVTQMGQEVILRCVPISNHLYFYWYRQILGQKVEFLVSFYNNEISEKSEIFDDQFSVERPDGSNFTLKIRSTKLEDSAMYFCASSGPRSGRPYEQYFGPGTRLTVT.

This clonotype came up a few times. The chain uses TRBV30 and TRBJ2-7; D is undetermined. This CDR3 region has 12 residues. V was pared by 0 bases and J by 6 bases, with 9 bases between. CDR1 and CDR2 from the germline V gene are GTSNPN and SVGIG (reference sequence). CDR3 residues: CAWSVGVSEQYF. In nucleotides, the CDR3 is TGTGCCTGGAGTGTAGGTGTAAGCGAGCAGTACTTC.

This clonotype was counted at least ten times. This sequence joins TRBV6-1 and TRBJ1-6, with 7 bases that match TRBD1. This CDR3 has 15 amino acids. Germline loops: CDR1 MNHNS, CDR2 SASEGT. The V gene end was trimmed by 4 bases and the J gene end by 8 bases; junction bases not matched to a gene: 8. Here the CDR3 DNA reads TGTGCCAGCAGTGGCGGGACAGAACCTTATTCACCCCTCCACTTT. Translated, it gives CASSGGTEPYSPLHF.

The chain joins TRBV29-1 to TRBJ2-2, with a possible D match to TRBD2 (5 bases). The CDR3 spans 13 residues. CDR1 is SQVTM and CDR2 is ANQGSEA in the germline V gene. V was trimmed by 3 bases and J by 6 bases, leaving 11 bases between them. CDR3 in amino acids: CSVDRTGSGELFF. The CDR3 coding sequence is TGCAGCGTTGACAGGACGGGGTCCGGGGAGCTGTTTTTT.

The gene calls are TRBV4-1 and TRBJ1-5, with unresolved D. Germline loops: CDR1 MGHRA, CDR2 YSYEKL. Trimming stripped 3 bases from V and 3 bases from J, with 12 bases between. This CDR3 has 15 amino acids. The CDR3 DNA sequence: TGCGCCAGCAGCCATGCGAGAGACTTCAATCAGCCCCAGCATTTT. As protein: CASSHARDFNQPQHF.

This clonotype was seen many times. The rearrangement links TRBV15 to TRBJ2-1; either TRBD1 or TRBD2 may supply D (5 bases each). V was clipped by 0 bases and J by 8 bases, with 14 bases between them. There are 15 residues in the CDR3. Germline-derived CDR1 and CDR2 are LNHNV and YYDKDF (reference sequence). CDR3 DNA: TGTGCCACCAGCAGAGATTTAGTGGGGCGGGATGAGCAGTTCTTC. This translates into CATSRDLVGRDEQFF.

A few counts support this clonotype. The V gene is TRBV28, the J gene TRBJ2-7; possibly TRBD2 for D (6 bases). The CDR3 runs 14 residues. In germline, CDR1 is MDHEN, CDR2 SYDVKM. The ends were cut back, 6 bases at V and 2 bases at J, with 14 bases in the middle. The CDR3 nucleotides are TGTGCCAGCAGGGCCGGGACTCACACCTACGAGCAGTACTTC. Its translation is CASRAGTHTYEQYF.

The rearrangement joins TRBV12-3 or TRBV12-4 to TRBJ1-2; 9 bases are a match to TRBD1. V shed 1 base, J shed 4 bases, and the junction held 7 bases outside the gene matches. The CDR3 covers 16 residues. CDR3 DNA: TGTGCCAGCAGTTTAGGCCCGGGACAGGGTGGCTATGGCTACACCTTC. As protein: CASSLGPGQGGYGYTF.

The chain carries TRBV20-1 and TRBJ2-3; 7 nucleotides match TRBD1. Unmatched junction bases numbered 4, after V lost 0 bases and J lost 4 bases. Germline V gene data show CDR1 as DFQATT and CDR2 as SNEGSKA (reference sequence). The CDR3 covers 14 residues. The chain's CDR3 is CSARDFQGADTQYF. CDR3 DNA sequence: TGCAGTGCTAGAGATTTCCAGGGGGCAGATACGCAGTATTTT.

The CDR3 DNA is TGTGCCAGCAGGCCAGGAGGCAGGACCTTAGAAGTTGGCTACACCTTC. Its translation: CASRPGGRTLEVGYTF. The chain uses TRBV7-9 and TRBJ1-2; D is ambiguous. The CDR3 is 16 residues long. The V end was cut by 6 bases, the J end by 7 bases, with 24 bases between. CDR1 is SEHNR, CDR2 FQNEAQ, per germline (reference sequence).

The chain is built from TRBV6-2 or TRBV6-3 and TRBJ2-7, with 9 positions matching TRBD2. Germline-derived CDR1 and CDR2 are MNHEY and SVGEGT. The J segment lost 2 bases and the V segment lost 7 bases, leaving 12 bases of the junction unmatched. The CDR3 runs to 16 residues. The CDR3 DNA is TGTGCCAGCAACCCCGAGGGGCTAGCGGGGACCTACGAGCAGTACTTC. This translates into CASNPEGLAGTYEQYF.

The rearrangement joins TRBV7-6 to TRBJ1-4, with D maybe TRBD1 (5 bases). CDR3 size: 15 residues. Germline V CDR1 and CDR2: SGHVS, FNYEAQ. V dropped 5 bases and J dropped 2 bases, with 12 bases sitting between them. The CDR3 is CASSPQGSTNEKLFF. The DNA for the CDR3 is TGTGCCAGCAGCCCCCAGGGCAGCACTAATGAAAAACTGTTTTTT.

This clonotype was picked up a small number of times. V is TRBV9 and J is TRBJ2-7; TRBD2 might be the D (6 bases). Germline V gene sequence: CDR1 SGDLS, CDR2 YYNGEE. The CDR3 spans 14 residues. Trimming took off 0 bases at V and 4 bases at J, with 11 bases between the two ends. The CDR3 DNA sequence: TGTGCCAGCAGCGTAGTGGCTAGCGTATACGAGCAGTACTTC. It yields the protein CASSVVASVYEQYF.

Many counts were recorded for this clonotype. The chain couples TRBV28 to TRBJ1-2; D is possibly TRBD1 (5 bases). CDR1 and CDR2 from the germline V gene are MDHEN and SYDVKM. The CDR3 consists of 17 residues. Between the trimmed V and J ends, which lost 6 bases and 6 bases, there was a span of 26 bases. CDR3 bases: TGTGCCAGCAGCGACCCAACTCCGAGAGAGGTGGGACATGGCTACACCTTC. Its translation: CASSDPTPREVGHGYTF.

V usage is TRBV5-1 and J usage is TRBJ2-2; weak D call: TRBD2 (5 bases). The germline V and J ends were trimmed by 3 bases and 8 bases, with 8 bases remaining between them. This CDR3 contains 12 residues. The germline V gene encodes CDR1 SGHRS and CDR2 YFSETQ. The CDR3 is CASSSREGELFF. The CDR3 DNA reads TGCGCCAGCAGCTCTAGGGAGGGGGAGCTGTTTTTT.

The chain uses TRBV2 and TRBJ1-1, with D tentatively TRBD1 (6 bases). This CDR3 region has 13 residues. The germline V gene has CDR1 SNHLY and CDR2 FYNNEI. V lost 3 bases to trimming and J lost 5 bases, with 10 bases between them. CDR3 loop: CASSEKQGTEAFF. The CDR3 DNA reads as TGTGCCAGCAGTGAGAAACAGGGAACTGAAGCTTTCTTT.

The CDR3 here is CSVGDAGNIQYF. CDR3 bases: TGCAGCGTTGGGGATGCGGGGAACATTCAGTACTTC. The V gene is TRBV29-1, the J gene TRBJ2-4; D possibly corresponds to TRBD2 (6 bases). CDR1 and CDR2 from the germline V gene are SQVTM and ANQGSEA. Trimming removed 4 bases at V and 7 bases at J, with 11 bases between. This CDR3 is 12 amino acids long. Based on the CDR3 plus reference TRBV29-1 and TRBJ2-4, the full variable domain is SAVISQKPSRDICQRGTSLTIQCQVDSQVTMMFWYRQQPGQSLTLIATANQGSEATYESGFVIDKFPISRPNLTFSTLTVSNMSPEDSSIYLCSVGDAGNIQYFGAGTRLSVL.

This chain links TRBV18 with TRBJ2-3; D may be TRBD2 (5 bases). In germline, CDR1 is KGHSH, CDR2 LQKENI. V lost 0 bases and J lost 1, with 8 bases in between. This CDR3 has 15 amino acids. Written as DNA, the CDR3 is TGTGCCAGCTCACCACCCAGCGGAGGCACAGATACGCAGTATTTT. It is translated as CASSPPSGGTDTQYF.